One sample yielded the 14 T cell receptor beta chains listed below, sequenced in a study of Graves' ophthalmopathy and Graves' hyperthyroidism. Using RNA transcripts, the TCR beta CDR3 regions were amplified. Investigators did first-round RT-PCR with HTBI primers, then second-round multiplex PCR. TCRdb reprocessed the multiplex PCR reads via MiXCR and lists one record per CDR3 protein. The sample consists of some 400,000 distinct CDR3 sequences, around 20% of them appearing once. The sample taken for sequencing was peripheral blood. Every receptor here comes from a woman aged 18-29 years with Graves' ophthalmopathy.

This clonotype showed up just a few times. CDR3 sequence reads: CASSRIPLGEETQYF. The CDR3 DNA follows: TGTGCCAGCTCTCGTATCCCATTGGGTGAGGAGACCCAGTACTTC. The chain has TRBV18 and TRBJ2-5; D is uncertain. CDR3 length: 15 amino acids. V gave up 6 bases and J gave up 5 bases, with 19 bases separating them. The germline gives CDR1 KGHSH, CDR2 LQKENI. The full variable domain, rest sourced from reference TRBV18 and TRBJ2-5, is NAGVMQNPRHLVRRRGQEARLRCSPMKGHSHVYWYRQLPEEGLKFMVYLQKENIIDESGMPKERFSAEFPKEGPSILRIQQVVRGDSAAYFCASSRIPLGEETQYFGPGTRLLVL.

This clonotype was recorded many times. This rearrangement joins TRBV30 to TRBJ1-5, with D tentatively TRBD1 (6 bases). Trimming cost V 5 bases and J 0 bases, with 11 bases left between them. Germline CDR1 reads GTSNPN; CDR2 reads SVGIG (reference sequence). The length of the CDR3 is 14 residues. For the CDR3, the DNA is TGTGCCTGGTCCCCGGACAGTAGCAATCAGCCCCAGCATTTT. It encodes CAWSPDSSNQPQHF.

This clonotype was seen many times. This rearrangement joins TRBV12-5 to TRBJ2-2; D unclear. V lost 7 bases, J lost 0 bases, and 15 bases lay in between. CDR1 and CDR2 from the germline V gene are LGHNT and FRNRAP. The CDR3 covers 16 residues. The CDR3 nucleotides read TGTGCTAGTGCTCCGGTAGGGCTTTCGAACACCGGGGAGCTGTTTTTT. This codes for CASAPVGLSNTGELFF.

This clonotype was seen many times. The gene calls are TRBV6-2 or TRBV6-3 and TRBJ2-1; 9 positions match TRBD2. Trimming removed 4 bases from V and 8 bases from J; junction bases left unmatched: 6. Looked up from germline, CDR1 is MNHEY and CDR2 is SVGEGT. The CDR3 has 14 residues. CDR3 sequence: CASSSGGGADEQFF. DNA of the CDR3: TGTGCCAGCAGTTCCGGCGGGGGGGCAGATGAGCAGTTCTTC.

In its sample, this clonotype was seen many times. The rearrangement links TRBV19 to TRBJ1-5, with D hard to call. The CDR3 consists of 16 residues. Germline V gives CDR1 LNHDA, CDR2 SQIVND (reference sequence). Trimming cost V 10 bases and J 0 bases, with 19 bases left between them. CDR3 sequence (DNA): TGTGCCACGAAAGTGCAGAACGGACCTAGCAATCAGCCCCAGCATTTT. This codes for CATKVQNGPSNQPQHF.

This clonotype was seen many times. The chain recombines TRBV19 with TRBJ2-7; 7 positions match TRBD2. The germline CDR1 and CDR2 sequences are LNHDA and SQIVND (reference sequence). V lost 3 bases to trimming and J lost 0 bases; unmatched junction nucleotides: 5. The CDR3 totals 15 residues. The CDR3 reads CASSMGRASSYEQYF. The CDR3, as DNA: TGTGCCAGTAGTATGGGGAGGGCCAGCTCCTACGAGCAGTACTTC.

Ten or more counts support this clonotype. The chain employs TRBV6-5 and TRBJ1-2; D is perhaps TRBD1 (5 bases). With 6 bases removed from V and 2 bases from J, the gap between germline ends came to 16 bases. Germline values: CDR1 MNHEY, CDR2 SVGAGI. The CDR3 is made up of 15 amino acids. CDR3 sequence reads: CASRGTGGRNYGYTF. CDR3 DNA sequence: TGTGCCAGCAGGGGGACGGGGGGTAGAAACTATGGCTACACCTTC.

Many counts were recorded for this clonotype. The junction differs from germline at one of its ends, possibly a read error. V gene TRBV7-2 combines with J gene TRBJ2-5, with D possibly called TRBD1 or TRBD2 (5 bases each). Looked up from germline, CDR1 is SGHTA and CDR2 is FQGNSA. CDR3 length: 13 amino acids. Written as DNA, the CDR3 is TGTGCCAGCAGTTTAGGTGGGGGAGAGACCCAGTACTTC. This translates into CASSLGGGETQYF. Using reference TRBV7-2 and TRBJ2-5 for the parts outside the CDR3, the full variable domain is GAGVSQSPSNKVTEKGKDVELRCDPISGHTALYWYRQSLGQGLEFLIYFQGNSAPDKSGLPSDRFSAERTGGSVSTLTIQRTQQEDSAVYLCASSLGGGETQYFGPGTRLLVL.

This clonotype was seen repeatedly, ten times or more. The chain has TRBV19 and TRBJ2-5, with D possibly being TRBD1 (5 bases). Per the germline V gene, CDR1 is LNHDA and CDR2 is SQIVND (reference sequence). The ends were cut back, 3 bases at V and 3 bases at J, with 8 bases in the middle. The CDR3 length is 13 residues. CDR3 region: CASSISREETQYF. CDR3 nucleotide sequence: TGTGCCAGTAGTATCAGCAGGGAAGAGACCCAGTACTTC.

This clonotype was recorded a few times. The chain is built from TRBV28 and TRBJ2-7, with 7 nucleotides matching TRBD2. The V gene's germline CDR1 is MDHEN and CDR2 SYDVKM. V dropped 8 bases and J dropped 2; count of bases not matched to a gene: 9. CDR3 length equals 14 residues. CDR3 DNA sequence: TGTGCCAGCGGAATTCCGGGACTACCCTACGAGCAGTACTTC. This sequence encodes CASGIPGLPYEQYF.

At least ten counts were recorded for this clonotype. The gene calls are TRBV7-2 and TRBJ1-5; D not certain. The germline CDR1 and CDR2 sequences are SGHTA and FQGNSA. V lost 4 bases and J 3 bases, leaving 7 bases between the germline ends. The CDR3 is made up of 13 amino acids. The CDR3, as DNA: TGTGCCAGCAGCTCGGTATTCAATCAGCCCCAGCATTTT. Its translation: CASSSVFNQPQHF.

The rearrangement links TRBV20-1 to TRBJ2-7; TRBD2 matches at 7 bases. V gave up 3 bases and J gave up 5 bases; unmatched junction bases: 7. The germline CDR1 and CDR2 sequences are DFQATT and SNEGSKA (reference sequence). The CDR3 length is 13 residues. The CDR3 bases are TGCAGTGCTAGGGCCACTGGGGGGGACGAGCAGTACTTC. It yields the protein CSARATGGDEQYF.

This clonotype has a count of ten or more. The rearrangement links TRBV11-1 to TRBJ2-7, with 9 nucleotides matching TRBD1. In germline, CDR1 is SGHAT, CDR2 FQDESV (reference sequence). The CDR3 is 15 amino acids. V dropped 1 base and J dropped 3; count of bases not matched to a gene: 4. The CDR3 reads CASSLVGTGIYEQYF. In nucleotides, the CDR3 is TGTGCCAGCAGCTTAGTGGGGACAGGGATCTACGAGCAGTACTTC.

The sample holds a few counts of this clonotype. CDR3 in DNA: TGTGCCAGCAGTGAGGACAACCTCTATGGCTACACCTTC. As protein: CASSEDNLYGYTF. The chain is built from TRBV6-1 and TRBJ1-2, with D possibly being TRBD1 (5 bases). Trimming took off 3 bases at V and 4 bases at J, with 9 bases between the two ends. The CDR3 sequence is 13 residues long. CDR1 MNHNS and CDR2 SASEGT come from the germline V gene.